This T cell receptor beta chain stems from a study of T cell clones after liver transplantation (dated by TCRdb to the late 2010s). Concerning the study at large: The samples were obtained from ITN030ST, a randomized trial that attempted immunosuppression withdrawal within 2 years after liver transplantation. Until randomization at 12-24 months post-transplant, subjects were given standard immunosuppression, with no induction therapy. Tolerance meant complete immunosuppression withdrawal for at least one year without liver enzymes rising beyond twice the upper limit of normal. After a pre-transplant mixed lymphocyte reaction, TCRbeta sequencing was used to pinpoint donor-reactive T cell clones, which were subsequently tracked in post-transplant blood. The studied cohort comprised 8 liver transplant recipients, 3 classified as tolerant and 5 as non-tolerant. Blood samples were collected pre-transplant, then pre-randomization ahead of withdrawal, and finally post-randomization once withdrawal had either been completed or failed. Three of the eight recipients were HCV-positive; the others were transplanted for non-autoimmune, non-viral indications. Third party-reactive TCRbeta sequences from pre-transplant MLRs were also identified as an antigen-independent comparator for donor-reactive sequences.

Thawed unstimulated PBMCs were stained for CD3, CD4 and CD8 and FACS-sorted into CD3+CD4+ and CD3+CD8+ populations. All 8 studied subjects were randomized to withdrawal of immunosuppression. The Qiagen DNeasy Blood and Tissue Kit was used for genomic DNA isolation. Of note for this clone: No antigen is known for it. No much larger clonotype is one base removed from it; base qualities were not supplied.

CDR3 length: 15 amino acids, cysteine to phenylalanine. The kept DNA is CDR3 alone, 45 bases in frame from the first base. CDR1 and CDR2, looked up from the germline V gene (reference sequence), are SGHKS and YYEKEE. V trim: 1 base; J trim: 4 bases; unmatched bases: 5. Frozen genomic DNA underwent high-throughput TCRbeta CDR3 sequencing by immunoSEQ, including PCR amplification, mapping, bias correction and internal controls. Per the authors' processing: Only productive rearrangements were retained, and each unique TCRbeta sequence was defined by its CDR3 nucleotide sequence together with its V and J gene. For a sequence to be called donor-reactive, it needed a frequency of at least 0.01% and at least 5-fold expansion in CFSE-low cells compared with unstimulated pre-transplant cells. To ensure at least 90% detection power, minimum frequency thresholds were set for each subject based on that subject's lowest-template unstimulated sample. Jensen-Shannon divergence between the top 1000 TCRbeta sequences after and before transplant was used to measure repertoire turnover. Two-sided Fisher's exact tests were used to test for changes in how often donor-reactive sequences were detected. The immuneACCESS repertoire file appears here via TCRdb, limited to in-frame rearrangements. These files lack a portion of the clones; in checked studies, under half of the deficit traces to unresolved V genes, and the cause of the others is not known. The V and J calls and clone size come from that table; D and trimming were worked out from the DNA. This sample has over 90,000 clones in its table, and roughly 80% of those were observed once. About 3% of the sample lies in the top ten.

Points the paper makes about the study in general: When repertoire turnover was taken into account, detection of donor-reactive sequences was significantly reduced in 7 of 8 subjects for CD4 and in 8 of 8 subjects for CD8. In a couple of subjects, low numbers of available donor cells limited the measurable donor-reactive repertoire. Because no allograft tissue specimens were available, donor-reactive T cells may have migrated into the graft instead of being deleted. A greater decline was seen for donor-reactive sequences than for third party-reactive sequences, suggesting partial antigen-specific deletion unrelated to withdrawal success. The conclusions were considered preliminary, being limited by small, heterogeneous patient numbers and non-standardized post-transplant time points. In most of the 8 subjects, regardless of tolerance or HCV status, circulating donor-reactive CD4 TCRbeta sequences dropped significantly post-transplant.

The chain employs TRBV5-5 and TRBJ1-5, with 7 junctional bases fitting TRBD1. The clonotype originates from a human patient who received a liver transplant. It is possible that, after a transplant, some T cells come from the graft donor. The sample consisted of CD4+ T cells from blood, taken around 4 years after liver transplant. This receptor has the CDR3 CASSLTGVLNQPQHF. The DNA sequence is as follows: TGTGCCAGCAGCTTGACAGGGGTTTTGAATCAGCCCCAGCATTTT.